Listed below are T cell receptor beta chains from one sample, sequenced in a study of T cell changes during pregnancy in multiple sclerosis. Data came from immunoSEQ multiplex PCR; TCRdb stores just in-frame clones and leaves some out. The profile shows 25,000 to 35,000 clones, around 90% of them singletons. The specimen comprised CD4+ T cells from peripheral blood mononuclear cells, sampled in the first trimester of pregnancy. Receptor source: a female donor in good health, enrolled as a control in a pregnancy study. Both conserved end residues are part of each CDR3. The order of the fields is D gene, J gene, clone size, CDR3 length, V gene, CDR3 DNA, CDR3 protein. A D gene is named only where the DNA matches it firmly. Some rows mark clone size as missing; the rest say once, few, many or name a class of expanded clone.

TRBD2,TRBJ2-3,NA,16,TRBV30,TGTGCCTGGAGTGCGATGACTAGCAGAGGCACAGATACGCAGTATTTT,CAWSAMTSRGTDTQYF
TRBD2,TRBJ2-1,NA,17,TRBV11-2,TGTGCCAGCAGCCCGGAAACTAGCGGGGGATCCTACAATGAGCAGTTCTTC,CASSPETSGGSYNEQFF
NA,TRBJ1-1,NA,15,TRBV11-3,TGTGCCAGCAGCTTAGGTCAGGGTTGGAACACTGAAGCTTTCTTT,CASSLGQGWNTEAFF
NA,TRBJ1-1,few,13,TRBV19,TGTGCCAGTAGGCCCGGGGGGGGCACTGAAGCTTTCTTT,CASRPGGGTEAFF
NA,TRBJ2-2,NA,17,TRBV9,TGTGCCAGCAGCGTAGGTTGGGGCAGGGTTGTAACCGGGGAGCTGTTTTTT,CASSVGWGRVVTGELFF
NA,TRBJ2-3,NA,15,TRBV2,TGTGCCAGCAGTCCAGACAGAAAACACACAGATACGCAGTATTTT,CASSPDRKHTDTQYF
TRBD2,TRBJ2-7,NA,15,TRBV7-9,TGTGCCAGCAGCTTAGATGGGACTAGTTTCGACGAGCAGTACTTC,CASSLDGTSFDEQYF
NA,TRBJ2-3,once,16,TRBV6-5,TGTGCCAGCAGTTCAGGACAGCTCCTGAGCACAGATACGCAGTATTTT,CASSSGQLLSTDTQYF
NA,TRBJ2-1,NA,14,TRBV28,TGTGCCAGCAGTGTCCAGGTATTCGGTGGGGAGCAGTTCTTC,CASSVQVFGGEQFF
TRBD2,TRBJ2-3,few,16,TRBV4-2,TGTGCCAGCAGCCTCGTAGCGGGGGGGCATGTGGATACGCAGTATTTT,CASSLVAGGHVDTQYF
NA,TRBJ2-3,NA,13,TRBV25-1,TGTGCCAGCAGTGCCCCCCCAGTAGATACGCAGTATTTT,CASSAPPVDTQYF
NA,TRBJ1-2,NA,12,TRBV7-9,TGTGCCAGCGAGGTTGGCCCTCTTGGCTACACCTTC,CASEVGPLGYTF
TRBD2,TRBJ2-1,NA,16,TRBV6-6,TGTGCCAGCAGTTACCCACTAGCGGGGGGGCCCCATGAGCAGTTCTTC,CASSYPLAGGPHEQFF
NA,TRBJ1-5,few,14,TRBV4-2,TGTGCCAGCAGCCTCCTAACAGGGAATCAGCCCCAGCATTTT,CASSLLTGNQPQHF
NA,TRBJ1-1,few,14,TRBV5-1,TGCGCCAGCAGCTTGAGCACAGCGGAGGAGAAAGCTTTCTTT,CASSLSTAEEKAFF
NA,TRBJ1-6,NA,19,TRBV4-2,TGTGCCAGCAGCCGGGAGAGGGTCACATCCTTAATCGTCAATTCACCCCTCCACTTT,CASSRERVTSLIVNSPLHF
NA,TRBJ1-4,once,14,TRBV7-2,TGTGCCAGCAGCTTAAGCCGGTCTAATGAAAAACTGTTTTTT,CASSLSRSNEKLFF
TRBD1,TRBJ1-2,NA,14,TRBV9,TGTGCCAGCAGCATAGGTGGACAGGGGGGTCTGCACACCTTC,CASSIGGQGGLHTF
NA,TRBJ1-1,NA,12,TRBV6-5,TGTGCCAGCAGTTTTAAGAACACTGAAGCTTTCTTT,CASSFKNTEAFF
TRBD1,TRBJ1-4,NA,13,TRBV6-6,TGTGCCAGCAGTACAGGGGTGGACGGAAAACTGTTTTTT,CASSTGVDGKLFF
TRBD2,TRBJ2-1,NA,16,TRBV7-2,TGTGCCAGCAGCTTAGGGGGGGGGATCCTTGGCAATGAGCAGTTCTTC,CASSLGGGILGNEQFF
NA,TRBJ2-5,few,13,TRBV7-9,TGTGCCAGCAGCTTCCAGAACCAAGAGACCCAGTACTTC,CASSFQNQETQYF
TRBD1,TRBJ1-2,NA,14,TRBV7-2,TGTGCCAGCAGGGGGGGACAGGGGAACTATGGCTACACCTTC,CASRGGQGNYGYTF
TRBD1,TRBJ1-1,NA,14,TRBV7-2,TGTGCCAGCAGCTGGCAGGGGGCCGTGACTGAAGCTTTCTTT,CASSWQGAVTEAFF